Listed below are T cell receptor beta chains from one sample, sequenced in a study of blood T cell repertoires in COVID-19. TCRdb's table, derived via immunoSEQ multiplex PCR, lists solely in-frame clones and lacks some. The table has some 250,000 clones, approximately 83% seen once. Input material: peripheral blood. Receptor source: a young woman who had recovered from COVID-19. Each CDR3 is given with its conserved first and last residue. D genes are given only for firm matches. Part of the rows lack a size; the others show once, few, many or a class for expanded clones.

TRBV3-1/TRBV3-2	TRBJ2-7	-	once	TGTGCCAGCAGCCAAGGTAGGGGCTCCTACGAGCAGTACTTC	CASSQGRGSYEQYF
TRBV7-9	TRBJ1-1	-	-	TGTGCCAGCAGCTTAGCGGGGGGACGGCAGAACACTGAAGCTTTCTTT	CASSLAGGRQNTEAFF
TRBV5-4	TRBJ1-2	-	-	TGTGCCAGCACCCATAATTTAGGGGCGGGGATTAACTATGGCTACACCTTC	CASTHNLGAGINYGYTF
TRBV30	TRBJ2-5	-	few	TGTGCCTGGAGCGGGACCAACGGGGGAGAGACCCAGTACTTC	CAWSGTNGGETQYF
TRBV5-1	TRBJ1-4	-	-	TGCGCCAGCACCTCTGGGGGGGTGAAGACTAATGAAAAACTGTTTTTT	CASTSGGVKTNEKLFF
TRBV4-2	TRBJ2-5	TRBD2	-	TGTGCCAGCAGCCAAGATTTTAGGTCGGGGGGGCGCTTCCAGACCCAGTACTTC	CASSQDFRSGGRFQTQYF
TRBV9	TRBJ1-2	-	-	TGTGCCAGCAGCGGACTATCTGGCTACACCTTC	CASSGLSGYTF
TRBV4-1	TRBJ2-7	-	-	TGCGCCAGCAGCCACTCACTGGACTTAACCTACGAGCAGTACTTC	CASSHSLDLTYEQYF
TRBV6-6	TRBJ1-1	-	-	TGTGCCAGCAGTTACAGGGGGACCACTGAAGCTTTCTTT	CASSYRGTTEAFF
TRBV6-5	TRBJ2-1	-	-	TGTGCCAGCAGCCCCGATGCGGCCAATGAGCAGTTCTTC	CASSPDAANEQFF
TRBV11-2	TRBJ2-1	-	-	TGTGCCAGCAGCCCCCACCCCCGGAATGAGCAGTTCTTC	CASSPHPRNEQFF
TRBV4-3	TRBJ2-1	-	-	TGCGCCAGCACCTCCCGGGTTGAGGTAATGCCCTACAATGAGCAGTTCTTC	CASTSRVEVMPYNEQFF
TRBV4-1	TRBJ1-1	-	-	TGCGCCAGCAGCCAAAGCGGGCCCACTGAAGCTTTCTTT	CASSQSGPTEAFF
TRBV7-7	TRBJ2-3	TRBD1	-	TGTGCCAGCAGCCCCCCTTCGGGACAGGGTCCAGATACGCAGTATTTT	CASSPPSGQGPDTQYF
TRBV5-1	TRBJ2-2	-	-	TGCGCCAGCAGCCTCGAACCTAGGACGAACACCGGGGAGCTGTTTTTT	CASSLEPRTNTGELFF
TRBV30	TRBJ2-7	TRBD1	-	TGTGCCTGGAGTCGGACAGGGGGTGGGAACGAGCAGTACTTC	CAWSRTGGGNEQYF
TRBV3-1/TRBV3-2	TRBJ1-3	-	-	TGTGCCAGCAGCCAAGAGGAGAAAAACACCATATATTTT	CASSQEEKNTIYF
TRBV6-6	TRBJ1-4	TRBD1	-	TGTGCCAGCAGTAAGGACAGGGAGGCTAATGAAAAACTGTTTTTT	CASSKDREANEKLFF
TRBV15	TRBJ1-2	TRBD1	-	TGTGCCACCAGCAGAGATGGGACAGGGTTGCCCTATGGCTACACCTTC	CATSRDGTGLPYGYTF
TRBV6-5	TRBJ1-1	-	-	TGTGCCAGCAGTTACTGGGCAGGGGAGAACACTGAAGCTTTCTTT	CASSYWAGENTEAFF
TRBV13	TRBJ1-4	-	-	TGTGCCAGCAGCGGTGCTGAGAATGAAAAACTGTTTTTT	CASSGAENEKLFF
TRBV4-2	TRBJ2-2	TRBD2	-	TGTGCCAGCAGCCGAGGACTAGCCCTGAACACCGGGGAGCTGTTTTTT	CASSRGLALNTGELFF
TRBV6-2/TRBV6-3	TRBJ2-2	TRBD2	few	TGTGCCAGCAGCAAGGGAACTAGCGGGGGTACCGGGGAGCTGTTTTTT	CASSKGTSGGTGELFF
TRBV6-2/TRBV6-3	TRBJ2-7	-	-	TGTGCCAGCAGTTACGCAGGATCCTACGAGCAGTACTTC	CASSYAGSYEQYF
TRBV10-2	TRBJ2-1	TRBD2	-	TGCGCCAGCAGTGAGGCTATCAGCGGGGGGACCTACAATGAGCAGTTCTTC	CASSEAISGGTYNEQFF
TRBV5-6	TRBJ2-7	TRBD1	few	TGTGCCAGCAGCCCTAGACAGGGGGCGTCTGGCGCCTACGAGCAGTACTTC	CASSPRQGASGAYEQYF
TRBV28	TRBJ1-1	-	-	TGTGCCAGCAGTTTACCGGGACACTCTGGCACTGAAGCTTTCTTT	CASSLPGHSGTEAFF
TRBV30	TRBJ2-5	TRBD1	-	TGTGCCTGGAGTGTAGGGGACAGATCGATAGAGACCCAGTACTTC	CAWSVGDRSIETQYF
TRBV5-5	TRBJ1-2	TRBD1	-	TGTGCCAGCAGTCCCTCCGGGACAGACAACTATGGCTACACCTTC	CASSPSGTDNYGYTF
TRBV3-1/TRBV3-2	TRBJ2-3	TRBD2	-	TGTGCCAGCAGCTACGCTAGCGGGGGGGCCAATACGCAGTATTTT	CASSYASGGANTQYF
TRBV2	TRBJ1-6	TRBD1	-	TGTGCCACCGGACAGGGGAGCTCCTATAATTCACCCCTCCACTTT	CATGQGSSYNSPLHF
TRBV18	TRBJ1-2	-	-	TGTGCCAGCTCACCGCAGGGAGGGCCGGGCTATGGCTACACCTTC	CASSPQGGPGYGYTF
TRBV6-4	TRBJ2-1	TRBD2	-	TGTGCCAGCAGTGACAACGGGGGGGCCTCAAATGAGCAGTTCTTC	CASSDNGGASNEQFF
TRBV2	TRBJ2-3	TRBD1	-	TGTGCCAGTACTCCGGGACAGGGGCGCCCAGATACGCAGTATTTT	CASTPGQGRPDTQYF
TRBV6-4	TRBJ2-3	-	-	TGTGCCAGCAGTGATGGTAGCCGGTCCCGGTATTTT	CASSDGSRSRYF
TRBV28	TRBJ2-2	-	-	TGTGCCAGCAGCCAAGTAGGACGACTCAACCCGAGACAGGACGATATCGACACCGGGGAGCTGTTTTTT	CASSQVGRLNPRQDDIDTGELFF
TRBV20-1	TRBJ2-3	-	-	TGCAGTGCTAGTGAGGGGGGGCCTGGGGATACGCAGTATTTT	CSASEGGPGDTQYF
TRBV7-9	TRBJ2-3	-	-	TGTGCCAGCAGCTGGGAGGAGTCGGAACTAGTTACGCAGTATTTT	CASSWEESELVTQYF
TRBV5-4	TRBJ1-1	-	-	TGTGCCAGCAGCTTTGACACAGGGATTGCCACTGAAGCTTTCTTT	CASSFDTGIATEAFF
TRBV5-1	TRBJ2-7	TRBD1	-	TGCGCCAGCAGCCCCATTCGGGACAGGGGTGGATACGAGCAGTACTTC	CASSPIRDRGGYEQYF
TRBV28	TRBJ1-6	TRBD1	-	TGTGCCAGCAGAACCGGGACAGTCAATTCACCCCTCCACTTT	CASRTGTVNSPLHF